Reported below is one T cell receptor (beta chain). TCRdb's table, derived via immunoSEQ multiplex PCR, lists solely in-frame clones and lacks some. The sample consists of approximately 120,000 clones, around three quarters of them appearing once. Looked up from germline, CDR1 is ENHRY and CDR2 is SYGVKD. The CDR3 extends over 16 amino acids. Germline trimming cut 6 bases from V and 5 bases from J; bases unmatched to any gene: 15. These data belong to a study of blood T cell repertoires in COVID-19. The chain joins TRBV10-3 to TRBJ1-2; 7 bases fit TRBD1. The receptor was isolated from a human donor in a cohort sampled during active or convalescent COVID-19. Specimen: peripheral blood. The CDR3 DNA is TGTGCCATCAGGGAAATCAGACAGGGAGGAGAGTATGGCTACACCTTC. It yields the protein CAIREIRQGGEYGYTF.